This T cell receptor beta chain appears in the sequencing data of a study of sequential checkpoint blockade in melanoma. Across the study: Each arm's sequence ended with maintenance nivolumab.

Treatment specified: randomized to nivolumab then ipilimumab (arm A) or the reverse (arm B). Per the germline V gene, CDR1 is SGHDN and CDR2 is FVKESK. CDR3 length: 15 amino acids. V gave up 1 base and J gave up 3 bases; unmatched junction bases: 5. The repertoire was sequenced with immunoSEQ multiplex PCR; TCRdb's copy has only in-frame clones and lacks some. This sample yields around 9,700 clones, of which roughly 52% are seen a single time; about a sixth belongs to the top ten. The chain couples TRBV14 to TRBJ1-1; 7 bases align to TRBD1. The TCR sequence derives from a human donor with melanoma. The specimen comprised CD8+ T cells sorted from blood (inferred from file names), sampled from a patient given nivolumab and ipilimumab in sequence. CDR3 region: CASSQGAGGHTEAFF. DNA for the CDR3: TGTGCCAGCAGCCAAGGGGCAGGGGGTCACACTGAAGCTTTCTTT. The whole variable domain, remainder taken from reference TRBV14 and TRBJ1-1, is EAGVTQFPSHSVIEKGQTVTLRCDPISGHDNLYWYRRVMGKEIKFLLHFVKESKQDESGMPNNRFLAERTGGTYSTLKVQPAELEDSGVYFCASSQGAGGHTEAFFGQGTRLTVV.